This T cell receptor beta chain was identified during a study of identical twins. Study-level points and caveats: Insertion counts were lower in abundant cord blood beta clonotypes, a trend that memory repertoires did not show. Invariant cells of the MAIT and iNKT types might have partly distorted the zero-insertion analyses. Sequences that were out-of-frame, alpha and twin-shared displayed an excess of low generation probability.

Template switching supplied a universal primer site; unique molecular identifiers were carried on the cDNA. TCRdb re-called the 5' RACE reads with MiXCR, one entry per CDR3 protein. The table lists about 240,000 distinct CDR3 sequences, more than 9.5% of them singletons. A word on this clonotype: The target antigen is unknown.

Trimming removed 6 bases at V and 0 bases at J, with 14 bases between. The CDR3 is made up of 15 amino acids. Germline values: CDR1 MNHNS, CDR2 SASEGT. This same sample was also taken into another study, of yellow fever vaccine responses in identical twins.

This receptor was identified in a woman aged 18-29 years in good health. The chain has TRBV6-1 and TRBJ1-1; D is ambiguous. Sequencing used memory (CD45RO+) T cells sorted from blood. The CDR3 loop reads CASRDDGHMNTEAFF. In DNA form, the CDR3 reads TGTGCCAGCAGGGACGACGGGCATATGAACACTGAAGCTTTCTTT.